This T cell receptor (beta chain) appears in the sequencing data of a study of Ad26.COV2.S vaccination and SARS-CoV-2 variants. Background on the study: The authors gave Ad26.COV2.S intramuscularly, either once or twice 56 days apart.

The assay was immunoSEQ multiplex PCR, and TCRdb's table has in-frame clones only and misses some. The table records hundreds of thousands of clones, roughly 85% of them present only once. The CDR3 totals 15 residues. Trimming took off 3 bases at V and 6 bases at J, with 17 bases between the two ends. In germline, CDR1 is GTSNPN, CDR2 SVGIG (reference sequence). Specified treatment: around 19 received Ad26.COV2.S at low or high dose, single or two shots; several received placebo; per-sample allocation not given. The study sampled participants on day 63 after the first vaccine or placebo injection. The TCR comes from a person aged 18 to 59 who received the Ad26.COV2.S COVID-19 vaccine or a placebo. Source: peripheral blood, taken in a trial of Ad26.COV2.S vaccine versus placebo. The rearrangement uses TRBV30 and TRBJ2-2, with D maybe TRBD2 (6 bases). CDR3: CAWRVWGETAGELFF. CDR3 DNA: TGTGCCTGGAGGGTTTGGGGGGAAACCGCCGGGGAGCTGTTTTTT.